This TCR beta chain was sequenced during a study of T-cell reconstitution after alpha-beta-depleted transplantation in children (dated by TCRdb to the mid-2010s). About the investigation overall: Using TCR repertoire profiling, the study quantitatively followed how T-cell immune reconstitution unfolded in children after TCRalphabeta/CD19-depleted allogeneic hematopoietic cell transplantation.

Per the publication, the treatment or condition label means: allogeneic hematopoietic cell transplantation with graft depleted of TCRalphabeta T cells and CD19 B cells. TCRalphabeta/CD19-depleted allogeneic hematopoietic cell grafts were given to the transplant recipients, all of whom were children. The study at large found these results: About two months after transplant, the apparently early recovery of alphabetaT-cell counts reportedly depended on just several hundred clones that had expanded rapidly and came from non-depleted graft cells. In some patients, high TCRbeta diversity at day 60 was attributed to recipient T cells and intrathymic progenitors that had survived conditioning. Over the following months the frequencies of hyperexpanded clones went down, and after one year T-cell counts and TCRbeta diversity were mostly credited to newly produced T cells.

Points on this clonotype: Its antigen remains undetermined. No qualities accompany the bases; no much larger clone lies one base away.

Library preparation used PCR. Sequencing instrument: Illumina HiSeq 2500. Molecular barcoding was employed in the preparation of TCR libraries, with unique molecular identifiers being used to normalize TCRbeta repertoire quantification. TCRdb handled the public reads itself, with Q25 trimming in fastp and clone calling in MiXCR, and kept productive beta chains. Rows merge per CDR3 protein into single entries with the most common DNA and genes. This sample has about a million distinct CDR3 sequences in its table, and about 29% of those were observed once. Together, the top ten hold roughly 27% of the sample. The sequence came from a boy in the first two years of life who had a stem cell transplant for SCID, so the T cells may come from the graft donor. The source was PBMCs, mostly from graft donor cells, collected 360 days after TCRalphabeta/CD19-depleted stem cell transplant.

The CDR3 protein is CSAVRDRPTGELFF. The bases read TGCAGTGCTGTCCGGGACCGCCCCACCGGGGAGCTGTTTTTT. The V and J genes are TRBV20-1 and TRBJ2-2; the D gene is perhaps TRBD1 or TRBD2, as each covers 5 bases. CDR1 and CDR2, per the germline V gene (reference sequence), are DFQATT and SNEGSKA. V sheds 5 bases and J sheds 4 bases, leaving 14 bases between their ends. Including cysteine and phenylalanine, the CDR3 has 14 amino acids. Just CDR3 DNA is preserved here, 42 bases in frame from base 1.